This T cell receptor beta chain was captured by sequencing in a study of cytotoxic CD8 clonotypes in ibrutinib-treated CLL (dated by TCRdb to the early 2020s). Context from the whole study: The cohort included some 14 treatment-naive and 11 relapsed/refractory patients; 17 to 18 were IGHV unmutated. Partial responses were observed in approximately 24 patients and complete responses in 2; after a median follow-up of about 69 months, remission was maintained in about 15 patients and progression was observed in about twelve. Response samples were taken after a median of 12 months on treatment, ranging from about 6 to 40 months. On average, each sample had 255,043 productive templates and approximately 89,000 productive rearrangements. Longitudinal samples were obtainable from 26 of the 86 participants in the trial. Cryopreserved peripheral blood mononuclear cells were obtained before treatment, at response, and at either sustained remission or disease progression. All remission and progressive disease samples were collected while patients were still receiving ibrutinib. Study-wide findings and limitations: At baseline, clonality was higher than in age-matched healthy donors and showed a strong correlation with circulating CD8+ T-cell counts. Public clonotypes were found to be uncommon and were observed to contract or remain stable during treatment; the increase in clonality was shown to reflect expansion of private clonotypes at ibrutinib response. Clonality rose at ibrutinib response, remained stable during sustained remission, and dropped back toward baseline at progression. Sustained-remission and progressing patients did not have matched sampling times, and lymph node repertoires were not examined.

The time point label corresponds to: approximately 2 years on ibrutinib. Approximately 2 micrograms of genomic DNA were extracted from cryopreserved PBMCs for TCR beta library preparation. Longitudinal blood samples from CLL patients on ibrutinib monotherapy were analyzed using high-throughput TCR beta sequencing. The patients were enrolled in a single-center, open-label phase 2 trial of ibrutinib monotherapy. This clone was recorded only once. The antigen it binds to is not known. One base away there is no much larger clone; base qualities are not given. The goal of deep resolution MiSeq sequencing was a depth between 1 in 1 million and 1 in 200,000 T cells, and coverage averaged 10x per clonotype. TCR beta libraries were generated with the immunoSEQ hsTCRB Kit. Per the authors' processing: ImmunoSEQ Data Assistant and ImmunoSEQ Analyzer were used for data analysis, and V, D and J genes were assigned according to IMGT definitions. Clonality, with values ranging from 0 to 1, was calculated as one minus the normalized Shannon entropy of productive rearrangement frequencies. Only overrepresented clonotypes making up at least 0.05% of each patient's repertoire were included in the public clonotype analysis. Repertoires from approximately 12 age-matched healthy donors in immuneACCESS were used as clonality controls. TCRdb took this table from immuneACCESS and kept in-frame rearrangements with V and J called. Such tables lack part of the clones; where checked against another copy, unresolved V genes explain under half of the gap, and the rest is unexplained. The V and J calls and the clone size are those of that table, but D and trimming were determined from the DNA. The sample data list some 100,000 clones, and approximately 56% of these were observed just once. The ten largest clones take up about 40% of the sample.

Trimmed from V: 4 bases; trimmed from J: 3 bases; junction bases lacking a gene match: 7. From its cysteine to its phenylalanine, the CDR3 spans 14 amino acids. Only the CDR3 portion is preserved as DNA: 42 bases, with reading frame beginning at the first base. CDR1 and CDR2 (SGHRS, YFSETQ) derive from the germline V gene. The material was PBMCs, obtained after 24 months of ibrutinib treatment. This clonotype originated in a human donor with chronic lymphocytic leukemia. The receptor chain draws on TRBV5-1 and TRBJ2-7; TRBD1 matches 7 bases in the middle. The CDR3: CASSPPGQYYEQYF. The bases are TGCGCCAGCAGCCCCCCGGGACAGTACTACGAGCAGTACTTC.